This entry lists 16 T cell receptor beta chains sequenced from one sample in a study of cytomegalovirus exposure and HLA in healthy donors. The primer mix had 60 Vbeta and 13 Jbeta primers. TCRdb keeps only in-frame clones here, not all; method: immunoSEQ multiplex PCR. The table has some 150,000 clones, about two thirds seen once; the top ten hold under 2.5%. What was sequenced was PBMCs. These receptors were taken from a human donor in good health.

With regard to this clone: Within the sample, other DNA sequences also encode this same CDR3. The chain has TRBV9 and TRBJ2-3, with TRBD2 as a possible D gene (5 bases). The CDR3 extends over 14 amino acids. Germline-derived CDR1 and CDR2 are SGDLS and YYNGEE. V lost 4 bases to trimming and J lost 2 bases, with 11 bases between them. Written as DNA, the CDR3 is TGTGCCAGCAGCCCTTCGGGGTCCACAGATACGCAGTATTTT. Protein sequence: CASSPSGSTDTQYF.

The table lists this clone with a few counts. The chain couples TRBV9 to TRBJ2-3, with 10 bases that match TRBD2. The germline V gene has CDR1 SGDLS and CDR2 YYNGEE. V trimming: 4 bases; J trimming: 0 bases; junction bases outside the gene matches: 11. There are 18 residues in the CDR3. The CDR3 protein is CASSPYGAGGFSTDTQYF. CDR3 sequence (DNA): TGTGCCAGCAGCCCCTATGGAGCGGGGGGGTTTAGCACAGATACGCAGTATTTT.

The chain is built from TRBV15 and TRBJ1-6; 8 nucleotides agree with TRBD1. This CDR3 has 15 amino acids. Germline CDR1 and CDR2: LNHNV and YYDKDF (reference sequence). J lost 9 bases, V lost 5 bases, and 9 bases had no gene match. CDR3 loop: CATSPRTGSGSPLHF. CDR3 DNA: TGTGCCACCAGCCCAAGGACAGGGAGCGGTTCACCCCTCCACTTT.

This rearrangement joins TRBV5-6 to TRBJ2-2; 9 bases are a match to TRBD1. There are 15 residues in the CDR3. The germline V gene has CDR1 SGHDT and CDR2 YYEEEE. With V trimmed by 4 bases and J by 4 bases, 5 bases remained unmatched. CDR3 amino acids: CASSPPGQGTGELFF. The CDR3 DNA is TGTGCCAGCAGCCCCCCGGGACAGGGCACCGGGGAGCTGTTTTTT.

This chain joins TRBV4-2 and TRBJ2-5, with 11 nucleotides matching TRBD2. This CDR3 region has 15 residues. Per the germline V gene, CDR1 is LGHNA and CDR2 is YNFKEQ. With 5 bases clipped from V and 2 bases from J, the junction kept 4 bases outside the gene matches. The CDR3 sequence: CASSSGTSGQETQYF. The CDR3 DNA reads TGTGCCAGCAGCTCCGGGACTAGCGGACAAGAGACCCAGTACTTC.

The V call is TRBV2, the J call TRBJ2-2, with D possibly matching TRBD1 (6 bases). The V gene's germline CDR1 is SNHLY and CDR2 FYNNEI. This CDR3 region has 15 residues. Trimming left V 5 bases short and J 6 bases short, with 16 bases between. Here the CDR3 reads CASSSQGLRSGELFF. CDR3 in DNA: TGTGCCAGCAGTTCCCAGGGGCTTAGATCCGGGGAGCTGTTTTTT.

The CDR3 loop is CASSTAGGGDRAFF. In DNA form, the CDR3 reads TGCGCCAGCAGCACTGCTGGAGGGGGGGATCGAGCTTTCTTT. J is TRBJ1-1 and V is TRBV5-1, with D perhaps matching TRBD1 (6 bases). V lost 4 bases to trimming and J lost 10 bases, with 20 bases between them. Germline values: CDR1 SGHRS, CDR2 YFSETQ. The CDR3 covers 14 residues.

In this sample, this clone turned up a few times. V is TRBV7-8 and J is TRBJ2-7; TRBD2 is a possible D gene (6 bases). The CDR3 covers 16 residues. Germline V gives CDR1 SGHVS, CDR2 FQNEAQ. V was shortened by 0 bases and J by 5 bases, with 17 bases between the two germline ends. The CDR3 nucleotides read TGTGCCAGCAGCTTAGCCCGCAGATCCACGGGAGACGAGCAGTACTTC. The encoded protein is CASSLARRSTGDEQYF. Combining the CDR3 with reference TRBV7-8 and TRBJ2-7 gives the whole variable domain GAGVSQSPRYKVAKRGQDVALRCDPISGHVSLFWYQQALGQGPEFLTYFQNEAQLDKSGLPSDRFFAERPEGSVSTLKIQRTQQEDSAVYLCASSLARRSTGDEQYFGPGTRLTVT.

This clone was picked up a small number of times. The chain couples TRBV6-1 to TRBJ2-3; D possibly corresponds to TRBD2 (6 bases). Trimming removed 4 bases from V and 1 base from J, with 9 bases in between. CDR1 MNHNS and CDR2 SASEGT come from the germline V gene. This CDR3 has 14 residues. The CDR3 DNA reads as TGTGCCAGCAGTGCGGGGGTTGGCACAGATACGCAGTATTTT. This encodes CASSAGVGTDTQYF.

The V call is TRBV7-3, the J call TRBJ2-7; D perhaps matches TRBD2 (6 bases). This CDR3 has 18 residues. Germline CDR1 and CDR2: SGHTA and FQGTGA. The ends were cut back, 5 bases at V and 4 bases at J, with 27 bases in the middle. The CDR3 here is CASSPASRSGGPPYEQYF. The CDR3 DNA reads TGTGCCAGCAGCCCCGCCTCGAGATCCGGAGGGCCACCGTACGAGCAGTACTTC.

This clone was detected a few times. V is TRBV5-1 and J is TRBJ2-3, with D possibly TRBD1 on 6 matching bases. The length of the CDR3 is 16 residues. CDR1 is SGHRS and CDR2 is YFSETQ in the germline V gene. V was pared by 0 bases and J by 5 bases, with 16 bases between. The CDR3 loop is CASSLGLGALGDTQYF. As DNA, the CDR3 is TGCGCCAGCAGCTTGGGGCTGGGGGCCTTAGGAGATACGCAGTATTTT.

The chain recombines TRBV9 with TRBJ2-7; D is possibly TRBD2 (7 bases). The CDR3 length is 16 residues. CDR1 and CDR2 (germline): SGDLS, YYNGEE. Trimming stripped 0 bases from V and 1 base from J, with 14 bases between. The CDR3 sequence: CASSVGSGEGSYEQYF. The DNA for the CDR3 is TGTGCCAGCAGCGTAGGATCAGGGGAGGGTTCCTACGAGCAGTACTTC.

This clone was seen only a few times. The chain recombines TRBV5-5 with TRBJ1-1; D is unresolved. The CDR3 contains 13 residues. Germline CDR1 is SGHKS and CDR2 is YYEKEE (reference sequence). Deletions cut 1 base from V and 4 bases from J, with 8 bases between. CDR3 sequence (DNA): TGTGCCAGCAGCTTGAGCACGCCCACTGAAGCTTTCTTT. This encodes CASSLSTPTEAFF.

This chain joins TRBV7-8 and TRBJ1-2, with 9 bases aligning to TRBD1. The CDR3 runs 15 residues. The junction had 10 bases not matched to a gene; V was cut back by 7 bases and J by 4 bases. The germline CDR1 and CDR2 sequences are SGHVS and FQNEAQ. The CDR3 sequence is CASIPDRGTGYGYTF. CDR3 sequence (DNA): TGTGCCAGCATACCGGACAGGGGAACGGGCTATGGCTACACCTTC.

V is TRBV11-2 and J is TRBJ2-7; 7 bases are shared with TRBD2. Germline V lookup: CDR1 SGHAT, CDR2 FQNNGV. The CDR3 has 14 residues. J gave up 0 bases and V 4 bases, and 3 bases lay outside the gene matches. DNA for the CDR3: TGTGCCAGCAGCTCGCAGCGGGACTCCTACGAGCAGTACTTC. This encodes CASSSQRDSYEQYF.

The rearrangement links TRBV5-6 to TRBJ2-2, with unresolved D. This CDR3 region has 11 residues. The germline CDR1 and CDR2 sequences are SGHDT and YYEEEE. V was clipped by 6 bases and J by 5 bases, with 5 bases between them. This CDR3 is CASTRTGELFF. The DNA of the CDR3 is TGTGCCAGCACCAGGACCGGGGAGCTGTTTTTT.